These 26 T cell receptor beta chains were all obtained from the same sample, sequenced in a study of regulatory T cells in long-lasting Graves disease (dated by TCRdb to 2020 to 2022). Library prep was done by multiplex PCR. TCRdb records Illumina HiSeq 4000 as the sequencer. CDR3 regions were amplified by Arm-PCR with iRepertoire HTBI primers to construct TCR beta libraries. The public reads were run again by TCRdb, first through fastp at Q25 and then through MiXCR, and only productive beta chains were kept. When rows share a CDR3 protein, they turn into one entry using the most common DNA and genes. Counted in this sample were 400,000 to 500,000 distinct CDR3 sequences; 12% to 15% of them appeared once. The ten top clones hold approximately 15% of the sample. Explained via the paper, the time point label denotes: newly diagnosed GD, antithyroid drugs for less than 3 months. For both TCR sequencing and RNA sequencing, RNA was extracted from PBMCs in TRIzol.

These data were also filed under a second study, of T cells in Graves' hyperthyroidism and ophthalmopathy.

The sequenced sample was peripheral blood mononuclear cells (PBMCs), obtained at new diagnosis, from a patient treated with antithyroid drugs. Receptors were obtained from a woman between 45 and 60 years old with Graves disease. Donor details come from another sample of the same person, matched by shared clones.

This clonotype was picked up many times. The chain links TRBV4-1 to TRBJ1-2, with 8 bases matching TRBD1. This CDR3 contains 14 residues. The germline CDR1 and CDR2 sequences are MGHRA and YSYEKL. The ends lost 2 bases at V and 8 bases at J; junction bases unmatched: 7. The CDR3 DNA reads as TGCGCCAGCAGCCAACCGGACAGGGCGCTGGGCTACACCTTC. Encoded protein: CASSQPDRALGYTF.

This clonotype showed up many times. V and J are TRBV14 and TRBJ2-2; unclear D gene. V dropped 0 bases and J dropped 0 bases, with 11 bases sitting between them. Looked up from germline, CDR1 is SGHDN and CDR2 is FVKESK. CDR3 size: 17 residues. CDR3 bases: TGTGCCAGCAGCCAAGATCTGTTAGGAGCGAACACCGGGGAGCTGTTTTTT. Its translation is CASSQDLLGANTGELFF.

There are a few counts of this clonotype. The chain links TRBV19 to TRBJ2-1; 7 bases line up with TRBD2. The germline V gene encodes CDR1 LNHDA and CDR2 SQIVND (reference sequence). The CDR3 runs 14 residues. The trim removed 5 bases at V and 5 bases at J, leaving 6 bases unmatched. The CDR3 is CASSGLGWDNEQFF. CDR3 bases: TGTGCCAGTAGTGGACTAGGCTGGGACAATGAGCAGTTCTTC.

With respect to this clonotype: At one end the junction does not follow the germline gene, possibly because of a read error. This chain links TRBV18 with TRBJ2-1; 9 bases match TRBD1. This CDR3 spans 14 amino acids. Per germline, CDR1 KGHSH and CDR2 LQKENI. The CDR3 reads CASSPGQGYNEEFF. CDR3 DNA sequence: TGTGCCAGCTCCCCGGGACAGGGTTACAATGAGGAGTTCTTC.

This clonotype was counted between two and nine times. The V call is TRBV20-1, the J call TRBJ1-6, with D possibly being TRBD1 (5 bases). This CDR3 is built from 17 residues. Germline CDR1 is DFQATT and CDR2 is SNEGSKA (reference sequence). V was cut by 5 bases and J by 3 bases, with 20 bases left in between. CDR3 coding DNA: TGCAGTGCTTTCGATCTCAGGGATCTTCACTATAATTCACCCCTCCACTTT. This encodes CSAFDLRDLHYNSPLHF.

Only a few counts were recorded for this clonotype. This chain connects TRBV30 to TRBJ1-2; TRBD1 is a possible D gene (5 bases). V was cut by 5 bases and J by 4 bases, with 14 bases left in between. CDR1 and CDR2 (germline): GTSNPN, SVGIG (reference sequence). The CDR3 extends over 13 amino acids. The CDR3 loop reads CAWGMGRAYGYTF. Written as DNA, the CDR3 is TGTGCCTGGGGGATGGGCAGGGCCTATGGCTACACCTTC.

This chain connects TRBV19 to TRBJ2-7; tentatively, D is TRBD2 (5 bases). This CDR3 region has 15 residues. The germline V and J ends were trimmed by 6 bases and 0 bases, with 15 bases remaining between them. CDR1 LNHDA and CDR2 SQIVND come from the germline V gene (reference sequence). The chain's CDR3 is CASRPREGYSYEQYF. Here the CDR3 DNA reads TGTGCCAGTAGACCCCGAGAGGGCTACTCCTACGAGCAGTACTTC.

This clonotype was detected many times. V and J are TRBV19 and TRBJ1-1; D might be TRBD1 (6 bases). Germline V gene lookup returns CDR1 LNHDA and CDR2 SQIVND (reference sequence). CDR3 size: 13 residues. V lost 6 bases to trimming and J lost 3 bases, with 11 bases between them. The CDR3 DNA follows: TGTGCCAGTAGCCTACAGGGCGACACTGAAGCTTTCTTT. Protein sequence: CASSLQGDTEAFF.

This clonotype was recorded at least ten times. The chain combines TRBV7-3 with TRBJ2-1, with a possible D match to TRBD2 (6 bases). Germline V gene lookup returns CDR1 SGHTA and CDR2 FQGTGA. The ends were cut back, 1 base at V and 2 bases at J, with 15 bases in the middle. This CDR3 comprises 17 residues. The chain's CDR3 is CASSLRSGTATYNEQFF. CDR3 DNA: TGTGCCAGCAGCTTAAGGTCCGGGACTGCAACCTACAATGAGCAGTTCTTC.

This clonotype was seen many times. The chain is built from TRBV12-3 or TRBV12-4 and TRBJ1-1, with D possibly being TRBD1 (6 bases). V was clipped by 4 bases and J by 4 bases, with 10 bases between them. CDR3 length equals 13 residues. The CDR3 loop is CASSSRGFTEAFF. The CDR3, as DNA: TGTGCCAGCAGTTCTAGGGGGTTCACTGAAGCTTTCTTT.

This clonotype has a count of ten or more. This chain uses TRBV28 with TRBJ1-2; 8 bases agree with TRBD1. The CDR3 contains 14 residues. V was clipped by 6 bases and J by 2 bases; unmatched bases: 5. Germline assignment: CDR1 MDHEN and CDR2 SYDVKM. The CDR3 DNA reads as TGTGCCAGCAGCCAAGGACAGGGAAACTATGGCTACACCTTC. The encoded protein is CASSQGQGNYGYTF.

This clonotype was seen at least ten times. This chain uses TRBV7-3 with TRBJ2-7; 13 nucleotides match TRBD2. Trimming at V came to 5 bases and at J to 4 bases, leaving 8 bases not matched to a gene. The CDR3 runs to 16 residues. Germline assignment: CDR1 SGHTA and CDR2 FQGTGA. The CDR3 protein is CASSARTSGSAYEQYF. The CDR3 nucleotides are TGTGCCAGCAGCGCCCGGACTAGCGGGAGTGCTTACGAGCAGTACTTC.

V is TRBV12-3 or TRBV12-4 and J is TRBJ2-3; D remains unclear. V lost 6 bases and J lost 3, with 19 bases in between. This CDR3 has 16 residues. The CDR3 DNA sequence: TGTGCCAGCAGCCGGGCGGCCTCAAGGCGGACAGATACGCAGTATTTT. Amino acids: CASSRAASRRTDTQYF.

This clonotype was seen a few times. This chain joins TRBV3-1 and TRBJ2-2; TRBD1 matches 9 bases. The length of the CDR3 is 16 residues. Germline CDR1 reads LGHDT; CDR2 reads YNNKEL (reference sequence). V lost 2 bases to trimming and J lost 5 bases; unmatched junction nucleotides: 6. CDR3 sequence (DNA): TGTGCCAGCAGCCAAATGTGGACAGGGGATACCGGGGAGCTGTTTTTT. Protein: CASSQMWTGDTGELFF.

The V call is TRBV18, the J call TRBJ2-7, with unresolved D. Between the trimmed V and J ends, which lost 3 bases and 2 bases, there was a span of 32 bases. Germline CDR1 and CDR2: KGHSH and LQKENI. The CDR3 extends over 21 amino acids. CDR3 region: CASSPGSAVVVDRRRTYEQYF. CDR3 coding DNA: TGTGCCAGCTCACCCGGATCCGCCGTCGTAGTCGACCGACGCCGGACCTACGAGCAGTACTTC.

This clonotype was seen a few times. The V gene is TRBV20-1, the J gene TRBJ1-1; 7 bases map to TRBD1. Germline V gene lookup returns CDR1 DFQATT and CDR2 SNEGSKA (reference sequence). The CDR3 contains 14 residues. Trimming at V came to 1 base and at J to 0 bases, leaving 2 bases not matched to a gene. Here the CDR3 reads CSARGGQLNTEAFF. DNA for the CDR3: TGCAGTGCTAGAGGGGGACAGCTGAACACTGAAGCTTTCTTT.

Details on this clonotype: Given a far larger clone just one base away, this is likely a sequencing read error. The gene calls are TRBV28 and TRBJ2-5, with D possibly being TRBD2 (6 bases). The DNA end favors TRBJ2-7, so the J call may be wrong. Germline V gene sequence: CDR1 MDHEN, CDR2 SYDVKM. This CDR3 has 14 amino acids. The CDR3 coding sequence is TGTGCCTGCAGTTTTTCTCAGGGAGGTTACGAGCAGTACTTC. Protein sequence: CACSFSQGGYEQYF.

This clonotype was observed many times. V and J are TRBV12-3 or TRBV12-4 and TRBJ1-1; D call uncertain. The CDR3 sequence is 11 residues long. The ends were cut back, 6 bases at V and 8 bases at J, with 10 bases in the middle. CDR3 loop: CASSLGIEAFF. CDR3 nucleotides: TGTGCCAGCAGCCTCGGAATAGAAGCTTTCTTT.

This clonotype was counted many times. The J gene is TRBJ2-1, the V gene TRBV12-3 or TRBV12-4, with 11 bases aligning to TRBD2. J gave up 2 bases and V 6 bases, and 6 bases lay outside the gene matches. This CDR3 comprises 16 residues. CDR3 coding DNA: TGTGCCAGCAGCTCCCTGACTAGCGGGACCTACAATGAGCAGTTCTTC. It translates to CASSSLTSGTYNEQFF.

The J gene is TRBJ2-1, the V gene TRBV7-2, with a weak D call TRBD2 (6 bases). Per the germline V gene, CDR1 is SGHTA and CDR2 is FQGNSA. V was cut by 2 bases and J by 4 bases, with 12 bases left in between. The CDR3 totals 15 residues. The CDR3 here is CASSLKGLNYNEQFF. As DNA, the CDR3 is TGTGCCAGCAGCTTAAAGGGACTTAATTACAATGAGCAGTTCTTC.

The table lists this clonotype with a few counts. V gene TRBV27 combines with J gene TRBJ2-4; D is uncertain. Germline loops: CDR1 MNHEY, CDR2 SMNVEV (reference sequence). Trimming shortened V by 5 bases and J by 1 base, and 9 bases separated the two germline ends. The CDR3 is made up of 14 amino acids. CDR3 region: CASSPKEAKNIQYF. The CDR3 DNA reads TGTGCCAGCAGTCCCAAAGAGGCCAAAAACATTCAGTACTTC.

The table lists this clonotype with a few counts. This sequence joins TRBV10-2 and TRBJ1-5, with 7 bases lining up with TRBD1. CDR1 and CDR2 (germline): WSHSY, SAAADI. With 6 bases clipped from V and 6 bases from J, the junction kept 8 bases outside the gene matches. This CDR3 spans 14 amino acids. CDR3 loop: CASRHRGPSQPQHF. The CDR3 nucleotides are TGCGCCAGCAGACACAGGGGCCCTAGTCAGCCCCAGCATTTT.

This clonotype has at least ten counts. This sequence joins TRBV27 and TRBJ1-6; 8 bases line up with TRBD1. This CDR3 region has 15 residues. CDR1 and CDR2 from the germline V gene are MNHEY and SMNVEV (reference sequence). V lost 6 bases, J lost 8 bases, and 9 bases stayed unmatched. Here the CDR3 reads CASRRIRDRHSPLHF. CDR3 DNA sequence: TGTGCCAGCAGACGCATCCGGGACAGGCATTCACCCCTCCACTTT.

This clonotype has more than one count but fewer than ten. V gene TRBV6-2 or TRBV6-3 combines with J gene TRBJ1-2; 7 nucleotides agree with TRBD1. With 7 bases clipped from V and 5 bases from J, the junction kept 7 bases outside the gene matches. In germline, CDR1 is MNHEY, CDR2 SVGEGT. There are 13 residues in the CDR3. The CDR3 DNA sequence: TGTGCCAGCAATTCCTCGACAGGGTATGGCTACACCTTC. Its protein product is CASNSSTGYGYTF.

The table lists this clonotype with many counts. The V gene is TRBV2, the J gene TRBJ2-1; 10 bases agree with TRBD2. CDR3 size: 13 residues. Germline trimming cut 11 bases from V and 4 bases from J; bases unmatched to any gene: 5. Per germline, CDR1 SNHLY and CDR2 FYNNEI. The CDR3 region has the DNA TGTGCCTCCGGGACTAGCGCATACAATGAGCAGTTCTTC. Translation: CASGTSAYNEQFF.

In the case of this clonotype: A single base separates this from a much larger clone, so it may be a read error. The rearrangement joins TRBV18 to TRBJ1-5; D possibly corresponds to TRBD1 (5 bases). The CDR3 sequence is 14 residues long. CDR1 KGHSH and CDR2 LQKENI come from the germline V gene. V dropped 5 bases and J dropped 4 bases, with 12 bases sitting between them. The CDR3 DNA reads TGTGCCAGCTCAGCGGGAGGGGTAAATCAGCCCCAGCATTTT. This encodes CASSAGGVNQPQHF.